This T cell receptor beta chain was retrieved from a study of T-cell reconstitution after alpha-beta-depleted transplantation in children. This clonotype was seen only a few times. What it binds is not known. Preparation of the TCRbeta library used unique molecular identifiers. A single record per CDR3 protein comes from TCRdb applying MiXCR to the PCR reads. The table has fewer than 450,000 distinct CDR3 sequences, around 15% seen once. This CDR3 spans 15 amino acids. Losses at the gene ends were 0 bases for V and 4 bases for J; bases not matched to a gene: 3. Looked up from germline, CDR1 is SGHRS and CDR2 is YFSETQ. Study results and caveats: At around two months after transplant, the alpha-beta T cells were reportedly derived from several hundred expanded clones that came from non-depleted graft cells. T-cell counts and diversity were attributed mostly to newly produced T cells one year after transplant. Surviving recipient T cells and thymic progenitors produced the high day-60 TCRbeta diversity seen in some patients.

The chain employs TRBV5-1 and TRBJ1-2; TRBD1 agrees at 10 bases. The sequence was collected from a male patient aged 2-15 years who had a stem cell transplant for acute lymphoblastic leukemia, so the T cells may come from the graft donor. The sequencing used PBMCs, mostly from graft donor cells, collected 360 days after TCRalphabeta/CD19-depleted stem cell transplant. CDR3 in DNA: TGCGCCAGCAGCTTGGGGGGACAGGGGCCCTATGGCTACACCTTC. Protein product: CASSLGGQGPYGYTF.